This passage covers 15 T cell receptor beta chains from one sample sequenced in a study of blood T cells in healthy people across ages. Primers used in a second PCR of about 7 to 12 cycles were a sample-barcoded 5' primer and a J-beta primer mix. TCRdb itself ran the 5' RACE reads through MiXCR, one entry per CDR3 protein. This sample has 950,000 to 1,200,000 distinct CDR3 sequences, with more than 30% found just once. What was sequenced was blood. All receptors come from a man aged 18 to 30 in good health.

V and J are TRBV6-5 and TRBJ1-2; D possibly corresponds to TRBD1 (5 bases). The V end was cut by 0 bases, the J end by 5 bases, with 10 bases between. The CDR3 covers 14 residues. Germline CDR1 reads MNHEY; CDR2 reads SVGAGI. The CDR3 region is CASSYSTAYYGYTF. The CDR3 DNA reads TGTGCCAGCAGTTACTCGACAGCGTATTATGGCTACACCTTC.

This clonotype was counted a few times. The chain has TRBV7-9 and TRBJ1-6; a possible D gene is TRBD1 (5 bases). CDR3 length: 14 residues. Per germline, CDR1 SEHNR and CDR2 FQNEAQ (reference sequence). V was shortened by 2 bases and J by 8 bases, with 10 bases between the two germline ends. CDR3: CASSLNRGDSPLHF. In nucleotides, the CDR3 is TGTGCCAGCAGCTTAAATCGAGGGGATTCACCCCTCCACTTT. The complete variable domain, with remaining parts taken from reference TRBV7-9 and TRBJ1-6, reads DTGVSQNPRHKITKRGQNVTFRCDPISEHNRLYWYRQTLGQGPEFLTYFQNEAQLEKSRLLSDRFSAERPKGSFSTLEIQRTEQGDSAMYLCASSLNRGDSPLHFGNGTRLTVT.

The chain carries TRBV12-3 or TRBV12-4 and TRBJ1-2; 7 bases map to TRBD1. After removal of 6 bases from V and 0 bases from J, the junction contained 13 bases not matched to a gene. The CDR3 sequence is 17 residues long. CDR3 loop: CASRARTGEKSNYGYTF. In DNA form, the CDR3 reads TGTGCCAGCAGAGCAAGGACAGGCGAAAAATCTAACTATGGCTACACCTTC.

The rearrangement joins TRBV4-3 to TRBJ2-2; D not certain. This CDR3 has 15 amino acids. V was clipped by 3 bases and J by 4 bases, with 12 bases between them. The germline CDR1 and CDR2 sequences are LGHNA and YSLEER. The CDR3 protein is CASSHAVSGTGELFF. CDR3 DNA sequence: TGCGCCAGCAGCCATGCGGTTTCGGGCACCGGGGAGCTGTTTTTT.

The rearrangement uses TRBV6-1 and TRBJ2-2; D gene ambiguous. The CDR3 runs to 13 residues. V lost 6 bases and J lost 7, with 12 bases in between. Germline CDR1 is MNHNS and CDR2 is SASEGT. CDR3 residues: CASRGSLYGELFF. The DNA for the CDR3 is TGTGCCAGCAGGGGCAGTCTGTACGGGGAGCTGTTTTTT.

In regard to this clonotype: At one boundary the junction diverges from the germline segment, which might be a read error. The chain employs TRBV6-2 or TRBV6-3 and TRBJ1-6, with 7 bases that match TRBD1. Germline CDR1 is MNHEY and CDR2 is SVGEGT. This CDR3 is built from 13 residues. Here the CDR3 DNA reads TGTGCCACCCAGGGACAGTATAATTCACCCCTCCGCTTT. This gives the protein CATQGQYNSPLRF.

This clonotype appeared a few times. The rearrangement uses TRBV5-1 and TRBJ2-1, with a tentative D call TRBD2 (5 bases). With 0 bases removed from V and 3 bases from J, the gap between germline ends came to 16 bases. Germline lookup yields CDR1 SGHRS and CDR2 YFSETQ. The CDR3 sequence is 17 residues long. This chain's CDR3 is CASSLALISEGYNEQFF. CDR3 in DNA: TGCGCCAGCAGCTTGGCCCTTATAAGTGAGGGCTACAATGAGCAGTTCTTC.

This clonotype occurred a few times. The genes are TRBV12-3 or TRBV12-4 and TRBJ2-3, with 10 bases fitting TRBD2. This CDR3 contains 16 residues. J gave up 2 bases and V 3 bases, and 5 bases lay outside the gene matches. The DNA of the CDR3 is TGTGCCAGCAGTTTCCTAGCGGGGGCCGACACAGATACGCAGTATTTT. It codes for CASSFLAGADTDTQYF.

This clonotype was found a few times. The chain recombines TRBV11-2 with TRBJ2-2; TRBD2 might be the D (6 bases). Trimming pared 3 bases from V and 6 bases from J, leaving 14 bases between. There are 15 residues in the CDR3. Germline loops: CDR1 SGHAT, CDR2 FQNNGV. The CDR3 DNA sequence: TGTGCCAGCAGCTTGATGGAGGGCTGGTCCGGGGAGCTGTTTTTT. This sequence encodes CASSLMEGWSGELFF.

J is TRBJ1-2 and V is TRBV6-2 or TRBV6-3; tentatively, D is TRBD1 (6 bases). CDR1 is MNHEY and CDR2 is SVGEGT in the germline V gene. This CDR3 is built from 15 residues. Between the trimmed V and J ends, which lost 6 bases and 5 bases, there was a span of 19 bases. CDR3 sequence reads: CASSSPTGPTYGYTF. The CDR3 DNA reads TGTGCCAGCAGCTCCCCCACAGGGCCCACTTATGGCTACACCTTC.

This chain joins TRBV4-1 and TRBJ2-4, with 15 positions matching TRBD2. Germline lookup yields CDR1 MGHRA and CDR2 YSYEKL. V was pared by 5 bases and J by 3 bases, with 11 bases of the junction left unmatched. This CDR3 contains 19 residues. CDR3 nucleotides: TGCGCCAGCAGCGCCCGGACTAGCGGGGGGGCCGCAATCAAAAACATTCAGTACTTC. This codes for CASSARTSGGAAIKNIQYF.

The chain joins TRBV20-1 to TRBJ2-1; no clear D gene. CDR1 and CDR2 (germline): DFQATT, SNEGSKA (reference sequence). V lost 6 bases, J lost 3 bases, and 12 bases lay in between. This CDR3 comprises 13 residues. In DNA form, the CDR3 reads TGCAGTGCCGTCGAGACGGTCTACAATGAGCAGTTCTTC. Translation gives CSAVETVYNEQFF.

This clonotype came up a few times. CDR3 region: CASSPRGYRGSYNEQFF. The CDR3 DNA is TGTGCCAGCAGCCCCAGGGGGTACAGGGGTTCCTACAATGAGCAGTTCTTC. The chain is built from TRBV7-8 and TRBJ2-1; 7 positions agree with TRBD1. V lost 5 bases and J lost 1; bases outside the gene matches: 11. The CDR3 length is 17 residues. CDR1 is SGHVS and CDR2 is FQNEAQ in the germline V gene.

This clonotype came up once. This chain uses TRBV14 with TRBJ2-3; 7 nucleotides match TRBD2. CDR1 and CDR2 from the germline V gene are SGHDN and FVKESK. This CDR3 has 14 residues. The junction had 10 bases not matched to a gene; V was cut back by 7 bases and J by 6 bases. CDR3 region: CASNRDYPWDTQYF. CDR3 coding DNA: TGTGCCAGCAACCGGGACTACCCTTGGGATACGCAGTATTTT.

This clonotype appeared a few times. V is TRBV9 and J is TRBJ2-5; TRBD2 is a possible D gene (5 bases). The V end was cut by 0 bases, the J end by 4 bases, with 13 bases between. The length of the CDR3 is 15 residues. Germline V gene data show CDR1 as SGDLS and CDR2 as YYNGEE. CDR3 DNA: TGTGCCAGCAGCGTAGCCGGAGGTGGGATAGAGACCCAGTACTTC. It specifies CASSVAGGGIETQYF.